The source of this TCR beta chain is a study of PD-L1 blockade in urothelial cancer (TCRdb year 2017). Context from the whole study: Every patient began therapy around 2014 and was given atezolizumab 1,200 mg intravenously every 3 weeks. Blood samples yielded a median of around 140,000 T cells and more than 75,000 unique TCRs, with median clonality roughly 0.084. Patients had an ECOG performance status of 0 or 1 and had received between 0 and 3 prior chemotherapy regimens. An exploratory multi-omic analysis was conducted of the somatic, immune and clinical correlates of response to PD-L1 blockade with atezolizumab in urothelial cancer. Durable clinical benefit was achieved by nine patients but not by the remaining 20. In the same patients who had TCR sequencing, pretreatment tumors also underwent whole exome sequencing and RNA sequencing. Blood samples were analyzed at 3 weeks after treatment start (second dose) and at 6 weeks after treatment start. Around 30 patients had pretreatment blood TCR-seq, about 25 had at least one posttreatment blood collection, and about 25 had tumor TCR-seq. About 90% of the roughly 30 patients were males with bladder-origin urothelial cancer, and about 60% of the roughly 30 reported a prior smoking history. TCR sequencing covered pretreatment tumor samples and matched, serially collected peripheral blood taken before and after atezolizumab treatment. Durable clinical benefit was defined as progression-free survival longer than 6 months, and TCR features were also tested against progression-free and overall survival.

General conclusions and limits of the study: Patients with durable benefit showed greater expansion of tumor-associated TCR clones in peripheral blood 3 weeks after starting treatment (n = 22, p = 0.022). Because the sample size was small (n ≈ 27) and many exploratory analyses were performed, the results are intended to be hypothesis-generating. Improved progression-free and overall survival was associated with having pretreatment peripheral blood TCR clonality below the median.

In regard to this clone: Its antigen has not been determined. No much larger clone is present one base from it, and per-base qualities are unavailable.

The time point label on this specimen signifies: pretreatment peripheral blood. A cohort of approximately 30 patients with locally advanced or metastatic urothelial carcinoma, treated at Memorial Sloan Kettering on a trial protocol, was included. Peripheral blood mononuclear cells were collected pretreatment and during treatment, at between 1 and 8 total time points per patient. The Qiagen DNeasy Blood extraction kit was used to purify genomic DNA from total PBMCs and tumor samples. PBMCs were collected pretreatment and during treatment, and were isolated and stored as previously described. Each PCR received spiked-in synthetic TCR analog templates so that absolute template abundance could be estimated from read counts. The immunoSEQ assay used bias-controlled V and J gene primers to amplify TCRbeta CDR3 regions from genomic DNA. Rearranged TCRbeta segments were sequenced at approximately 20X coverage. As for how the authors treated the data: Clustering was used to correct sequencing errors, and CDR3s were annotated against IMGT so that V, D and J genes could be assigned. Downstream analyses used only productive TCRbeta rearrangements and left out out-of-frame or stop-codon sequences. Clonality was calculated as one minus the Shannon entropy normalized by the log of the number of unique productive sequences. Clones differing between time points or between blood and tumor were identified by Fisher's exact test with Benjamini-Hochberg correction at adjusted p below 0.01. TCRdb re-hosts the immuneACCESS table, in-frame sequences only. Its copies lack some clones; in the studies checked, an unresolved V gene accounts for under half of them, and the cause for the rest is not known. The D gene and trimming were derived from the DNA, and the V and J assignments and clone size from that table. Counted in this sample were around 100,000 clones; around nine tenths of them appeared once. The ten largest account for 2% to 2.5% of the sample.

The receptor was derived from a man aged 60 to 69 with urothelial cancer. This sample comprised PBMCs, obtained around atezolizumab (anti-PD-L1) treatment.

Read as DNA, the sequence is TGTGCCAGTACCGGACAGGGGAACACTGAAGCTTTCTTT. This yields the protein CASTGQGNTEAFF. The chain employs TRBV19 and TRBJ1-1, with 8 junctional bases fitting TRBD1. CDR1 and CDR2, per the germline V gene (reference sequence), are LNHDA and SQIVND. For this chain, trimming is 7 bases at the V end and 1 base at the J end, and the number of junction bases without a gene match is 2. The cysteine opens and the phenylalanine closes a CDR3 of 13 amino acids. The CDR3 DNA has 39 bases and is translated from base 1.